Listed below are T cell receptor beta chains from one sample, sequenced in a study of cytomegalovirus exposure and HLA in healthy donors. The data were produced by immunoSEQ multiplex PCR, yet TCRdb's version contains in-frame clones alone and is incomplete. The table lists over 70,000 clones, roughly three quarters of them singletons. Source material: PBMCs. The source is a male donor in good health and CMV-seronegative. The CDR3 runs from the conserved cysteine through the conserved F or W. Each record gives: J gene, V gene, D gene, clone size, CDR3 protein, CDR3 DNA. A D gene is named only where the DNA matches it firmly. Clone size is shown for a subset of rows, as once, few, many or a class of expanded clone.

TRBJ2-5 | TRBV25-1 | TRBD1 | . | CASSEYGTAQETQYF | TGTGCCAGCAGTGAATACGGGACAGCCCAAGAGACCCAGTACTTC
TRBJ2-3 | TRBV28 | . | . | CASSSRADTQYF | TGTGCCAGCAGTAGCCGGGCAGATACGCAGTATTTT
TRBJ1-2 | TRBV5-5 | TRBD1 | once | CASSFPGQLNYGYTF | TGTGCCAGCAGCTTCCCGGGACAGCTTAACTATGGCTACACCTTC
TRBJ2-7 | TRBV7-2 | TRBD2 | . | CASSLWLAGAASSYEQYF | TGTGCCAGCAGCTTATGGCTAGCGGGGGCCGCGAGCTCCTACGAGCAGTACTTC
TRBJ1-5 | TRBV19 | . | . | CASSMAGRFNQPQHF | TGTGCCAGTAGTATGGCAGGGCGGTTCAATCAACCCCAGCATTTT
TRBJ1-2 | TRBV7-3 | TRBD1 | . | CASSWDREGYGYTF | TGTGCCAGCAGCTGGGACAGGGAGGGCTATGGCTACACCTTC
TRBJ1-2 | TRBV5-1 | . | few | CASSLVIGGNGYTF | TGCGCCAGCAGCTTGGTTATCGGAGGCAATGGCTACACCTTC
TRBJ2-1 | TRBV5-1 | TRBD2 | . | CASSLSLQRGGYEQFF | TGCGCCAGCAGCTTGTCCCTCCAGCGGGGGGGCTATGAGCAGTTCTTC
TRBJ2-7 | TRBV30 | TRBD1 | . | CAWSAGTGDEQYF | TGTGCCTGGAGCGCCGGGACAGGGGACGAGCAGTACTTC
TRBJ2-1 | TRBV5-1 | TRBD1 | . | CASSLWDRDDEQFF | TGCGCCAGCAGCTTGTGGGACAGGGACGATGAGCAGTTCTTC
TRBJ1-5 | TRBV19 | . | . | CASSISGEMISNQPQHF | TGTGCCAGTAGTATTTCCGGGGAAATGATAAGCAATCAGCCCCAGCATTTT
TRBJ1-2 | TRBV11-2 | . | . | CASSLLGTPGYTF | TGTGCCAGCAGCTTATTGGGGACACCCGGCTACACCTTC
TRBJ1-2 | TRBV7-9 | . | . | CASSPQGPYYGYTF | TGTGCCAGCAGCCCACAGGGCCCTTACTATGGCTACACCTTC
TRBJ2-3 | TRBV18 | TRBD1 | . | CASSQALGQLRADTQYF | TGTGCCAGCTCACAAGCTCTGGGACAGCTCCGAGCAGATACGCAGTATTTT
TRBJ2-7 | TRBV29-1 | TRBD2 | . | CSVRTSGRSYEQYF | TGCAGCGTTAGGACTAGCGGGAGATCCTACGAGCAGTACTTC
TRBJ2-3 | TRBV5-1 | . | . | CASSLDRGPAPDTQYF | TGCGCCAGCAGCTTGGATAGAGGCCCTGCCCCAGATACGCAGTATTTT